Sequencing of this T cell receptor (beta chain) was carried out in a study of OX40 agonist ivuxolimab in advanced cancers. Overall study context: Two patients with cutaneous melanoma and one with hepatocellular carcinoma, three in total, showed partial responses. Study-wide results and limits: The study observed clonal expansion of CD4+ and CD8+ blood T cells by week 6 at 0.1 to 3.0 mg/kg. Some of the nonresponding patients also showed low levels of normalized T-cell clonal expansion. Averaging showed that CD8+ T cells had more expanded clones than CD4+ did.

Comments on this clone: Its antigen is not known.

Assay used: immunoSEQ multiplex PCR; TCRdb lists only in-frame clones, some missing. The sample lists 50,000 to 60,000 clones; approximately 87% were seen once. This CDR3 spans 17 amino acids. V trimming: 3 bases; J trimming: 3 bases; junction bases outside the gene matches: 10. The germline V gene encodes CDR1 KGHSH and CDR2 LQKENI. The sequencing used CD4+ or CD8+ T cells sorted from blood, collected in a trial of the OX40 agonist ivuxolimab. This TCR derives from an adult with an advanced solid tumor such as melanoma, head and neck, liver or kidney cancer. This rearrangement joins TRBV18 to TRBJ1-1, with 10 positions matching TRBD1. CDR3 DNA: TGTGCCAGCTCACCTTTAGACAGGGGGCTTAGGGACACTGAAGCTTTCTTT. It is translated as CASSPLDRGLRDTEAFF.